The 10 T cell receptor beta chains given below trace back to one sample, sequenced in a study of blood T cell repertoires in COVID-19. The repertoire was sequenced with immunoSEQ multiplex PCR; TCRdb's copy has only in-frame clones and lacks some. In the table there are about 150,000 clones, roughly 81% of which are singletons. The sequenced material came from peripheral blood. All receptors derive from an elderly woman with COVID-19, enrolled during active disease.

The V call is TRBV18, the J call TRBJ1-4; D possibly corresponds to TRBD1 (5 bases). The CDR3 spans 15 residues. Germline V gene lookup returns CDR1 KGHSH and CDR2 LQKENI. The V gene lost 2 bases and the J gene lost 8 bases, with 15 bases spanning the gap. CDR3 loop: CASSPSRDGSEKLFF. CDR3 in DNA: TGTGCCAGCTCACCAAGCAGGGATGGATCGGAAAAACTGTTTTTT.

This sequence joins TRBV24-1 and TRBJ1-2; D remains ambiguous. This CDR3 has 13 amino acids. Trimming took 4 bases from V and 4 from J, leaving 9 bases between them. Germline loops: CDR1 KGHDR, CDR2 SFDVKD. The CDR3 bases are TGTGCCACCAGTGACCCGTATAGCTATGGCTACACCTTC. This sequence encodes CATSDPYSYGYTF.

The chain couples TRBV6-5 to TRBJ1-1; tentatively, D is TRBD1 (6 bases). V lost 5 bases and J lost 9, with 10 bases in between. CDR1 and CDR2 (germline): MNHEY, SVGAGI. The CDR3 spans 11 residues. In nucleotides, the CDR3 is TGTGCCAGCAGTAGCGGACAGCAAGCTTTCTTT. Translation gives CASSSGQQAFF.

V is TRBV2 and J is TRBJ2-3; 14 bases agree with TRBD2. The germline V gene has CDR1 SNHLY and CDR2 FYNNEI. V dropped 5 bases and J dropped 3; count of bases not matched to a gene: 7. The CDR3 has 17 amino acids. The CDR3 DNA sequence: TGTGCCAGCAGTATGGGACTAGCGGGAGTAATAACAGATACGCAGTATTTT. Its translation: CASSMGLAGVITDTQYF.

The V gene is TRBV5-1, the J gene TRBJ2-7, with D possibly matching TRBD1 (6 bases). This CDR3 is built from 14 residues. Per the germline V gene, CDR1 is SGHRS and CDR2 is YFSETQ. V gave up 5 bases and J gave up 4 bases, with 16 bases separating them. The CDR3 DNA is TGCGCCAGCAGGGCTGGGGGACACGGATACGAGCAGTACTTC. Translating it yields CASRAGGHGYEQYF.

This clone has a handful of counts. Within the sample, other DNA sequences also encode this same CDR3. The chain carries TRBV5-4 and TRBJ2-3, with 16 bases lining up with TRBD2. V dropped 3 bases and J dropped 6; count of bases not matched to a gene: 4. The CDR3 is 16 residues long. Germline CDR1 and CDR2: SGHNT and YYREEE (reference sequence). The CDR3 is CASSSGTSGGADTQYF. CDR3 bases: TGTGCCAGCAGCTCGGGGACTAGCGGGGGGGCGGATACGCAGTATTTT.

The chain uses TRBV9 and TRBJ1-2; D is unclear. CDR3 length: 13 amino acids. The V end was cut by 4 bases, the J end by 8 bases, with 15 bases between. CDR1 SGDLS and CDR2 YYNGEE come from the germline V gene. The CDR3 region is CASSPEGGSGYTF. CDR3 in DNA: TGTGCCAGCAGCCCCGAGGGCGGGAGCGGCTACACCTTC.

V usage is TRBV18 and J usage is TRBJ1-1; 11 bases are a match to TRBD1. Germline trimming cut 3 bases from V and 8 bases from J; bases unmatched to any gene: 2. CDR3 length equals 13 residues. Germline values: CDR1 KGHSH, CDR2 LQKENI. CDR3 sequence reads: CASSPRTGGEAFF. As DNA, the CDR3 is TGTGCCAGCTCACCTCGGACAGGGGGCGAAGCTTTCTTT. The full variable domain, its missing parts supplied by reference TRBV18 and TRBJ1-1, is NAGVMQNPRHLVRRRGQEARLRCSPMKGHSHVYWYRQLPEEGLKFMVYLQKENIIDESGMPKERFSAEFPKEGPSILRIQQVVRGDSAAYFCASSPRTGGEAFFGQGTRLTVV.

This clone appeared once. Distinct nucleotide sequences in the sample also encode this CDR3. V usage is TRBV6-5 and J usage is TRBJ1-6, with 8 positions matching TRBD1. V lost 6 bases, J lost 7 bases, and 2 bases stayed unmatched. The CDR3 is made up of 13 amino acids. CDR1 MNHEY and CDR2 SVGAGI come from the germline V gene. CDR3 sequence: CASRNRGNSPLHF. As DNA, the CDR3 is TGTGCCAGCAGAAACAGGGGGAATTCACCCCTCCACTTT.

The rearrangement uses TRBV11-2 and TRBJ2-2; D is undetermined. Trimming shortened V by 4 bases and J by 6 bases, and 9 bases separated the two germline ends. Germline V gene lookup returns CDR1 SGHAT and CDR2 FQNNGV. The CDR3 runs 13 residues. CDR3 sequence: CASSSSLPGELFF. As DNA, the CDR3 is TGTGCCAGCAGCTCTAGTCTTCCCGGGGAGCTGTTTTTT.